This T cell receptor (beta chain) was recovered during a study of OX40 agonist ivuxolimab in advanced cancers. Findings of the study overall: Among the least clonally expanded were partial responders at 0.1-3.0 mg/kg.

CDR1 and CDR2 from the germline V gene are MNHEY and SVGAGI. The CDR3 loop spans 13 amino acids. V was cut by 5 bases and J by 6 bases, with 10 bases left in between. In the case of this clone: Antigen unknown.

People who had autoimmune disease history or systemic immunosuppression were excluded. Assay: immunoSEQ multiplex PCR; the TCRdb copy retains only in-frame clones and omits some. The sample shows 9,500 to 10,000 clones, roughly 70% of them seen only once. The receptor was derived from an adult with an advanced solid tumor such as melanoma, head and neck, liver or kidney cancer. This sample comprised CD4+ or CD8+ T cells sorted from blood, obtained in a trial of the OX40 agonist ivuxolimab. V gene TRBV6-5 combines with J gene TRBJ2-2; D perhaps matches TRBD1 (5 bases). The CDR3 DNA reads TGTGCCAGCAGTCCCAGGGCGTCCGGGGAGCTGTTTTTT. Protein: CASSPRASGELFF.